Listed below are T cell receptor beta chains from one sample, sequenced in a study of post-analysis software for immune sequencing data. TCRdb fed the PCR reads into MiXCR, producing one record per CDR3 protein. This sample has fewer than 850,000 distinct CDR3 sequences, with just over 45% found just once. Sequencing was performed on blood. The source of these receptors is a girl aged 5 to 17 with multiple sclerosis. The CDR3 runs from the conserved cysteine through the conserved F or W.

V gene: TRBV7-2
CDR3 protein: CASSLRQGQYF

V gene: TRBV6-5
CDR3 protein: CASTSMGQGSEAFF

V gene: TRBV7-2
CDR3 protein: CASSLAGGAETQYF

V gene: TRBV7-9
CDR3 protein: CASSLIFGQGANTGELFF

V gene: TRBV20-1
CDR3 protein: CSAGGGSGTTDTQYF

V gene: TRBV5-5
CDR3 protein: CASRSDRVATEAFF

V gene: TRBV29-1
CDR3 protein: CSVAGDRENSYEQYF

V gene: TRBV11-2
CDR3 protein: CASSLPGLTRDTQYF

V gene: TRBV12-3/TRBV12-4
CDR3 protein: CASSPRSNTQYF

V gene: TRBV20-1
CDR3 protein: CSARVKDMRSYEQYF

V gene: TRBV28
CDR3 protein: CASSSNGLYEQYF

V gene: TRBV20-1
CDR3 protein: CSARGGSSYSNQPQHF

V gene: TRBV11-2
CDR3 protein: CASSLDRGSGARNEQFF

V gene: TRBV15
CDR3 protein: CATSTAGPGDFRYTDTQYF

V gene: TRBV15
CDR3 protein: CATSRVPGQDKETQYF

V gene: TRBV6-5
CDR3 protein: CASSYSRTVLRNTEAFF

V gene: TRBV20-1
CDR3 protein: CSARDSDRVYEQYF

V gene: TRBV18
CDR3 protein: CASSPTVTYNEQFF

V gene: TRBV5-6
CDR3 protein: CASSSPRQGGQTQYF

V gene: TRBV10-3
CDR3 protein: CATDIAGEGNEQFF

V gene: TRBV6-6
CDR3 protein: CASTPREVTEAFF

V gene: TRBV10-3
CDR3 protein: CAIRSTGAQETQYF

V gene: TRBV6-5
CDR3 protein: CASSPTGTVRKPQHF

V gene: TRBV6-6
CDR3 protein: CASSTRGSGSYEQYF

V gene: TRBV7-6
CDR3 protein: CASSSLAGGETQYF

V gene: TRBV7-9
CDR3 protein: CASSLLRVQGQETQYF

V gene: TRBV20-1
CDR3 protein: CSASRAAPNTEAFF

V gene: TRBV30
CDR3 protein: CAWSVSASAYNEQFF

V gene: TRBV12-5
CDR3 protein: CASGPGAPNNEQFF

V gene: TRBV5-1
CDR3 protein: CASSLAALAGGIEGGVKNIQYF

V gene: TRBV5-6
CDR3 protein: CASSLLPDPEGTMNTEAFF

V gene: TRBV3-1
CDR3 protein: CASSRQGTPSTDTQYF

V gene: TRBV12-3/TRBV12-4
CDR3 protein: CASSLRAGWGYTF

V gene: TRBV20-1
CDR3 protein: CSARPHDSGVGYGYTF

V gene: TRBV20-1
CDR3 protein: CSASGLAGLHEQYF

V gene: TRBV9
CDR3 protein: CASSARQQDYGYTF

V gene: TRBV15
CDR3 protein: CATSKPPPMNSYNEQFF

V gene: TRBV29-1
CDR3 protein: CSAAGDSLAKNIQYF

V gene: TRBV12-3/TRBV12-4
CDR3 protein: CASSLGQEETQYF

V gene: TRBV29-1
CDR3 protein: CSGGKGTSTDTQYF

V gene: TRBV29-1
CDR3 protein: CSVEDRGTSDYEQYF

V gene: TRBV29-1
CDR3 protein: CSVSGRGADTQYF

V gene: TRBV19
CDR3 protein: CAGETGTVTTGELFF

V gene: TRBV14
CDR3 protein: CASSLIQGARTEAFF

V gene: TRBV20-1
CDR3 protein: CSAPTLSGSTDTQYF

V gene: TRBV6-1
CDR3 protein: CASSGYSGIGADTQYF

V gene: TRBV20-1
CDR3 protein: CSARGSPSPSYEQYF

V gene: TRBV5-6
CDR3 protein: CASSDRRTNEKLFF

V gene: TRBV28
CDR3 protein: CASRQFLAGVSYEQYF